This entry features one TCR beta chain sequence. These data belong to a study of sequential checkpoint blockade in melanoma. Study context: Patients were randomized 1:1 to nivolumab-then-ipilimumab or ipilimumab-then-nivolumab first-line. Maintenance nivolumab came after either treatment sequence.

Germline V CDR1 and CDR2: MNHNS, SASEGT. V was cut by 1 base and J by 0 bases, with 4 bases left in between. The CDR3 spans 13 residues. Method: immunoSEQ multiplex PCR; TCRdb's copy keeps in-frame clones and lacks some. The data show 7,000 to 9,500 clones, with 45% to 70% seen just once and 17% held by the top ten. Sample treatment: randomized to nivolumab then ipilimumab (arm A) or the reverse (arm B). Live CD3+CD8+ CD19− CD56− cells were sorted from PBMCs. The rearrangement uses TRBV6-1 and TRBJ2-7; D is uncertain. This clonotype was sampled from a human donor with melanoma. The sample here was CD8+ T cells sorted from blood (inferred from file names), taken from a patient given nivolumab and ipilimumab in sequence. This CDR3 reads CASSEGPSYEQYF. For the CDR3, the DNA is TGTGCCAGCAGTGAAGGGCCCTCCTACGAGCAGTACTTC.